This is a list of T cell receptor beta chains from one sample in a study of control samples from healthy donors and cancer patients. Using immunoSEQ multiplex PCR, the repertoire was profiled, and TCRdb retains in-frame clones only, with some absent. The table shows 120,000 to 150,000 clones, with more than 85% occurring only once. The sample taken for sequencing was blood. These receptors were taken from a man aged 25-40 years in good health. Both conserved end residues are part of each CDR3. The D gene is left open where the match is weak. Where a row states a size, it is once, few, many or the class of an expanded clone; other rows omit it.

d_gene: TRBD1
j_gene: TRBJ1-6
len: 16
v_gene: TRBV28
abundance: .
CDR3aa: CASSPIVGQGNSPLHF
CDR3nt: TGTGCCAGCAGTCCGATTGTGGGACAGGGAAATTCACCCCTCCACTTT

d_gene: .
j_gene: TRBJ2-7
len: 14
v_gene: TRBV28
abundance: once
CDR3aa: CASQAPVAPYEQYF
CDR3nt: TGTGCCAGCCAAGCCCCGGTCGCTCCCTACGAGCAGTACTTC

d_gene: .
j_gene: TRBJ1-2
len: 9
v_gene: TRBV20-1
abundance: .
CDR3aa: CSVQPGYTF
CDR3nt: TGCAGCGTCCAGCCGGGCTACACCTTC

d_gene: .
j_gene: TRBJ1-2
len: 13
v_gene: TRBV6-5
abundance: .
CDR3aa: CASFAGAPYGYTF
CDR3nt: TGTGCCAGTTTCGCCGGGGCCCCTTATGGCTACACCTTC

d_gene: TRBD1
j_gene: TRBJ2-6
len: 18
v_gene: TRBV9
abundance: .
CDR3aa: CASSAKGQVNSGANVLTF
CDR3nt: TGTGCCAGCAGCGCGAAGGGACAGGTGAACTCTGGGGCCAACGTCCTGACTTTC

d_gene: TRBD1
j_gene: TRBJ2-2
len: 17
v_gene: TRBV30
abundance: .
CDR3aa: CAWSGGQGAWDTGELFF
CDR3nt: TGTGCCTGGAGTGGCGGGCAGGGGGCTTGGGACACCGGGGAGCTGTTTTTT

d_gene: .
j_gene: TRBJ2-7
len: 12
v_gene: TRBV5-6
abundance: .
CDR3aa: CASSPGQYEQYF
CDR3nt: TGTGCCAGCAGTCCCGGTCAGTACGAGCAGTACTTC

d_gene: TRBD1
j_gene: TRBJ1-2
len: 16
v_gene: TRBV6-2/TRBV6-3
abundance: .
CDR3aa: CASSYSIRTGNYGYTF
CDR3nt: TGTGCCAGCAGTTACTCGATCCGGACAGGGAACTATGGCTACACCTTC

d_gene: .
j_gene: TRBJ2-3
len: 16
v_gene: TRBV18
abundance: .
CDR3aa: CASARRTGLGTDTQYF
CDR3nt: TGTGCCAGCGCCCGGAGAACAGGGTTGGGCACAGATACGCAGTATTTT

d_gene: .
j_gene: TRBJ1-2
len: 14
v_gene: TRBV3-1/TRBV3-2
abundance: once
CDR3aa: CASSHPRDINGYTF
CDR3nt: TGTGCCAGCAGCCATCCCCGGGACATCAATGGCTACACCTTC

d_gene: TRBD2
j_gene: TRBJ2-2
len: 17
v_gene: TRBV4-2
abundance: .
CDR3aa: CASSYQGLAGAPGELFF
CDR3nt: TGTGCCAGCAGCTACCAAGGACTAGCGGGGGCCCCCGGGGAGCTGTTTTTT

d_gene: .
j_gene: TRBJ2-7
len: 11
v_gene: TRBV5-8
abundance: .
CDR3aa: CASSYKYEQYF
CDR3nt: TGTGCCAGCAGTTATAAGTACGAGCAGTACTTC

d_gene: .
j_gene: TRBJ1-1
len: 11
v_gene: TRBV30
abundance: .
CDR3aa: CAWSVEEKAFF
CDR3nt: TGTGCCTGGAGTGTAGAAGAAAAAGCTTTCTTT

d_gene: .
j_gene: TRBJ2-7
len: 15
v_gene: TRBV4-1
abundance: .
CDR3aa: CASSHSDGSSYEQYF
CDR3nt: TGCGCCAGCAGCCATTCAGACGGAAGCTCCTACGAGCAGTACTTC

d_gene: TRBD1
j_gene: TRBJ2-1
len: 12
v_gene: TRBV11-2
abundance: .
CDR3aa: CASSMDRGQKFF
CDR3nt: TGTGCCAGCAGCATGGACAGGGGGCAAAAGTTCTTC

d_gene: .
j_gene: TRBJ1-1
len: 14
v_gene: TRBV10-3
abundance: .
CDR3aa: CAIKKDSPNTEAFF
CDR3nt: TGTGCCATCAAGAAGGACAGTCCTAACACTGAAGCTTTCTTT

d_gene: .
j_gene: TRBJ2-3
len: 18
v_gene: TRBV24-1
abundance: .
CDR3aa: CATSDFPDSGLNTDTQYF
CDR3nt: TGTGCCACCAGTGATTTTCCTGACTCGGGTTTGAACACAGATACGCAGTATTTT

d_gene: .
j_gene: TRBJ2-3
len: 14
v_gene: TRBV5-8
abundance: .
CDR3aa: CASSLGSGTDTQYF
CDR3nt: TGTGCCAGCAGCTTGGGTTCCGGCACAGATACGCAGTATTTT

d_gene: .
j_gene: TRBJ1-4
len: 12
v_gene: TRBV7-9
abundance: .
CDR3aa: CASSLGREKLFF
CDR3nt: TGTGCCAGCAGCTTAGGACGCGAAAAACTGTTTTTT

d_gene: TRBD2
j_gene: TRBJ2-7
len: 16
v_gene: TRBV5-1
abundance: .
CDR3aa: CASSLVGGGLSYEQYF
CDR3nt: TGCGCCAGCAGCTTGGTAGGCGGGGGGCTCTCCTACGAGCAGTACTTC

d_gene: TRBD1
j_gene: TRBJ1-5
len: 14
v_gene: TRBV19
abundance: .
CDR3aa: CASKNRGSNQPQHF
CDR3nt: TGTGCCAGCAAAAACAGGGGAAGCAATCAGCCCCAGCATTTT

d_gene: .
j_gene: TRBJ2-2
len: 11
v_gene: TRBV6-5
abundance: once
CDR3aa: CASSYGTELFF
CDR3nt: TGTGCCAGCAGTTATGGGACGGAGCTGTTTTTT

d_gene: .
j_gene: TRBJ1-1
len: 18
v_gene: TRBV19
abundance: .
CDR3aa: CASSIWGYPSTENTEAFF
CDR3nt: TGTGCCAGTAGTATATGGGGTTACCCCTCCACGGAGAACACTGAAGCTTTCTTT

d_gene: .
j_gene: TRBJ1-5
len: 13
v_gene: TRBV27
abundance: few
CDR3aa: CASSSSIGQPQHF
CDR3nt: TGTGCCAGCAGTTCCAGTATAGGTCAGCCCCAGCATTTT

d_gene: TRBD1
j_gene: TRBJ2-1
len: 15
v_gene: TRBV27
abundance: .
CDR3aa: CASSSVTGAVNEQFF
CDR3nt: TGTGCCAGCAGTTCGGTGACAGGGGCGGTCAATGAGCAGTTCTTC

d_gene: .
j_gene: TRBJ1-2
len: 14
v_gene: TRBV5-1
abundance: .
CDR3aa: CASSSERRDYGYTF
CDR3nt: TGCGCCAGCAGCTCGGAAAGGCGAGACTATGGCTACACCTTC

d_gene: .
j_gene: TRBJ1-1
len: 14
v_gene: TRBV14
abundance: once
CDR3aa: CASSQDLGDTEAFF
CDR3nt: TGTGCCAGCAGCCAAGATCTGGGGGACACTGAAGCTTTCTTT

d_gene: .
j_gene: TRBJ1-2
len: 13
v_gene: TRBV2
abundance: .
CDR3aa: CASSDSGGDSYTF
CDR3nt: TGTGCCAGCAGTGATTCCGGGGGCGATAGCTACACCTTC

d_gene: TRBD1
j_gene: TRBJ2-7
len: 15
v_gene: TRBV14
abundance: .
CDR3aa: CASSQAGTGYYEQYF
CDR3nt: TGTGCCAGCAGCCAAGCCGGGACAGGGTACTACGAGCAGTACTTC

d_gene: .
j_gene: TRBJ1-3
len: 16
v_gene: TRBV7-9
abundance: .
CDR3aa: CASSSGSTHSGNTIYF
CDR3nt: TGTGCCAGCAGCTCAGGGTCTACGCACTCTGGAAACACCATATATTTT

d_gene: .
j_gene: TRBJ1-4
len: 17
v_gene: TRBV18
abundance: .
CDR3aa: CASSTTGNRQRGEKLFF
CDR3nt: TGTGCCAGCTCAACGACAGGAAACCGGCAAAGGGGTGAAAAACTGTTTTTT

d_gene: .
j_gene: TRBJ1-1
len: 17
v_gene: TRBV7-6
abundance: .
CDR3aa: CASSLSGDTGSHTEAFF
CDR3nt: TGTGCCAGCAGCTTATCTGGGGATACAGGGTCGCACACTGAAGCTTTCTTT

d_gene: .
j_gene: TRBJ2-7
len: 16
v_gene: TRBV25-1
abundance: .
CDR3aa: CASSAKGLVDSYEQYF
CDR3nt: TGTGCCAGCAGTGCCAAAGGGCTAGTAGACTCCTACGAGCAGTACTTC

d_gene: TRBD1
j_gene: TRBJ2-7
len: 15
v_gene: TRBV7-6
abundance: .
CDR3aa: CASSLSIGQGYEQYF
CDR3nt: TGTGCCAGCAGCTTAAGTATCGGACAGGGCTACGAGCAGTACTTC

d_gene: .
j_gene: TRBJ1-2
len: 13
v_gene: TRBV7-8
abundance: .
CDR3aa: CASSSSLNYGYTF
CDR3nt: TGTGCCAGCAGCTCTTCGCTAAACTATGGCTACACCTTC

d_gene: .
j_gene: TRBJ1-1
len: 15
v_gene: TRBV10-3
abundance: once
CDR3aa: CAISESSGGKTEAFF
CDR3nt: TGTGCCATCAGTGAGTCGAGCGGGGGTAAAACTGAAGCTTTCTTT

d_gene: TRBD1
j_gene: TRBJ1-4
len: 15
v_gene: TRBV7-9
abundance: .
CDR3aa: CASSILTGNNEKLFF
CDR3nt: TGTGCCAGCAGCATCCTGACAGGGAATAATGAAAAACTGTTTTTT

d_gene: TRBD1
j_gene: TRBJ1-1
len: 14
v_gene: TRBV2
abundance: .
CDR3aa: CASRDGTGVAEAFF
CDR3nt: TGTGCCAGCAGGGACGGGACAGGGGTCGCTGAAGCTTTCTTT

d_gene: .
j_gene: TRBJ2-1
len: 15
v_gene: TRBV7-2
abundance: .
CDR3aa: CASSLGYSNYNEQFF
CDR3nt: TGTGCCAGCAGCTTAGGGTATTCTAACTACAATGAGCAGTTCTTC

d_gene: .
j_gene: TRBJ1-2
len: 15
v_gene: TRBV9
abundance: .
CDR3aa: CASSPVSLRDYGYTF
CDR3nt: TGTGCCAGCAGCCCTGTAAGCCTCAGGGACTATGGCTACACCTTC

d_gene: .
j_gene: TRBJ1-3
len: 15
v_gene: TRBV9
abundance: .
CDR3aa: CASSIRGGLENTIYF
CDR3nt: TGTGCCAGCAGCATTAGAGGGGGTTTGGAAAACACCATATATTTT

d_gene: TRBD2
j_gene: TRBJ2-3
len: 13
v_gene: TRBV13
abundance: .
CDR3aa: CASSSGGTDTQYF
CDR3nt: TGTGCCAGCAGCTCCGGGGGGACAGATACGCAGTATTTT

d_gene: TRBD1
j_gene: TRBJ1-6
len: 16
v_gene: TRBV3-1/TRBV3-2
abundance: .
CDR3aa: CASSPDRDFYNSPLHF
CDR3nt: TGTGCCAGCAGCCCCGACAGGGATTTCTATAATTCACCCCTCCACTTT

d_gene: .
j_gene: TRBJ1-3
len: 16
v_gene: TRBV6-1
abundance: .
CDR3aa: CASSEQGLLSGNTIYF
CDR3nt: TGTGCCAGCAGTGAACAGGGCCTACTCTCTGGAAACACCATATATTTT

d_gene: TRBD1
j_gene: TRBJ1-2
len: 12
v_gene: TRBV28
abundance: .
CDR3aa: CASSWTGDGYTF
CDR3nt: TGTGCCAGCAGTTGGACAGGGGATGGCTACACCTTC

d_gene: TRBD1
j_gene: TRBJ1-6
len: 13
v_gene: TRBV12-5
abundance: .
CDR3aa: CASAPTGVSPLHF
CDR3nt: TGTGCTAGTGCCCCGACAGGGGTTTCACCCCTCCACTTT

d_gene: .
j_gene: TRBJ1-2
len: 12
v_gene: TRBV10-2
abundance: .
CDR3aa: CASSPSPNGYTF
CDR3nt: TGCGCCAGCAGTCCGAGTCCCAATGGCTACACCTTC

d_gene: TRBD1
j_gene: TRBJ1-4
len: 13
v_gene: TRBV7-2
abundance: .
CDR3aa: CASSRQGEGKLFF
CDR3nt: TGTGCCAGCAGTCGACAGGGAGAAGGAAAACTGTTTTTT